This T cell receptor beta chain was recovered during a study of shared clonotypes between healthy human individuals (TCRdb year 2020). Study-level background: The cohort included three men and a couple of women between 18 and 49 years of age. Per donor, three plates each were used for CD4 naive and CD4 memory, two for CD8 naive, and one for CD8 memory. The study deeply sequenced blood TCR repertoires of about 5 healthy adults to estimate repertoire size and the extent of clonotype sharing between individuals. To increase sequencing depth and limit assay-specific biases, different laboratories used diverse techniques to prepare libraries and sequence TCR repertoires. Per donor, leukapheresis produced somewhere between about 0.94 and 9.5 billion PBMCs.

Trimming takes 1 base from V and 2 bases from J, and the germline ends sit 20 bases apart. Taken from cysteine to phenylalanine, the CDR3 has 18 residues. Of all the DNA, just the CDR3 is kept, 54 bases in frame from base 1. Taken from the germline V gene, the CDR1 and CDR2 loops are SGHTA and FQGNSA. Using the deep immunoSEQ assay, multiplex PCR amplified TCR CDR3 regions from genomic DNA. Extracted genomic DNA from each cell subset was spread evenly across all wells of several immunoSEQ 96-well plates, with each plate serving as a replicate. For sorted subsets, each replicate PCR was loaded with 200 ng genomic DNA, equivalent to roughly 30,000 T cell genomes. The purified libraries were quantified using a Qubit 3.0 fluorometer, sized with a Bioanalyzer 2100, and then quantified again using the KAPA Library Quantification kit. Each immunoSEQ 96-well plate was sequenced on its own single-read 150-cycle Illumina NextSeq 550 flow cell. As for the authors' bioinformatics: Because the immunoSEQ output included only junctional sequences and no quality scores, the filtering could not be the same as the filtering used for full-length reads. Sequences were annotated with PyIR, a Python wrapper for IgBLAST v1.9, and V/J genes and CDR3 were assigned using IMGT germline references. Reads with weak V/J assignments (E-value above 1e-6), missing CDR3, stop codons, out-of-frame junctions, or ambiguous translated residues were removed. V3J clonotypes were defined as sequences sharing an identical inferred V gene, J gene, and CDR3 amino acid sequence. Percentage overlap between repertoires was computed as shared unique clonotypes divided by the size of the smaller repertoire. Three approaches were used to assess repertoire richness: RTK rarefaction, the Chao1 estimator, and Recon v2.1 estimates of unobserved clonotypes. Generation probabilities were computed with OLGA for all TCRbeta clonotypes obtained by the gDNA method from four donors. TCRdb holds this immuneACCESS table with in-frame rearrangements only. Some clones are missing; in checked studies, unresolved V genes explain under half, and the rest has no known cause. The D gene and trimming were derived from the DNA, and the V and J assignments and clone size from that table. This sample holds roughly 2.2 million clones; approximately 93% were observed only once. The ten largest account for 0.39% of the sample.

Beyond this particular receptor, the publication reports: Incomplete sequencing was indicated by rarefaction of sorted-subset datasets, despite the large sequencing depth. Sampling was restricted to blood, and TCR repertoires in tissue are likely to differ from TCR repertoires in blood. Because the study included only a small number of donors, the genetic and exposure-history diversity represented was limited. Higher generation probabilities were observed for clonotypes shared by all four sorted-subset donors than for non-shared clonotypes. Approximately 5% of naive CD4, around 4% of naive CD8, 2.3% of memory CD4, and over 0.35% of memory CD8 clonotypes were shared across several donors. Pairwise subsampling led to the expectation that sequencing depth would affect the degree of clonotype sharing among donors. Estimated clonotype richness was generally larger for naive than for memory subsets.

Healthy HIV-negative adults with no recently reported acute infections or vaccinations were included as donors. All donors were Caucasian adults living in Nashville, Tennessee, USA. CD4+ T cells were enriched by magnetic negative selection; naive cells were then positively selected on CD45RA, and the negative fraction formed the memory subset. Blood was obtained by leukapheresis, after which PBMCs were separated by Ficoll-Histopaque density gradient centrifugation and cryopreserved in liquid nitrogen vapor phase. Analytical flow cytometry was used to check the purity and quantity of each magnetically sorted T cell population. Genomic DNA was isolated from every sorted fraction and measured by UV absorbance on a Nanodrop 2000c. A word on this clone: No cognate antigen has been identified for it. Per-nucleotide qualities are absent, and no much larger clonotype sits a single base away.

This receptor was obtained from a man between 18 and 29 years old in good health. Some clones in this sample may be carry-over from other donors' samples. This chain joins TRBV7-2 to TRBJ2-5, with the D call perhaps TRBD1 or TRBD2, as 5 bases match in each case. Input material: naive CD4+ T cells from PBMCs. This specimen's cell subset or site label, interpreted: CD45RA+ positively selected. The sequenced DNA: TGTGCCAGCAGCTTAGGAGTGAGGGGCTTCTCGGGACAAGAGACCCAGTACTTC. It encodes CASSLGVRGFSGQETQYF.